One sample yielded the 19 T cell receptor beta chains listed below, sequenced in a study of blood T cells in healthy people across ages. A second PCR, run for roughly 7 to 11 cycles, used a sample-barcoded 5' primer plus a J-beta primer mix. TCRdb re-called the 5' RACE reads through MiXCR, storing one row per CDR3 protein. Of about 1.8 million distinct CDR3 sequences in the sample, about 50% were seen once. The sample consisted of blood. These TCRs come from a woman in her forties in good health.

This clonotype was counted between two and nine times. The chain combines TRBV28 with TRBJ1-2; 9 bases map to TRBD1. From germline, CDR1 is MDHEN and CDR2 SYDVKM. Unmatched junction bases numbered 8, after V lost 5 bases and J lost 4 bases. The length of the CDR3 is 15 residues. In nucleotides, the CDR3 is TGTGCCAGCAGTGACCACAGGGGGCTGTCCTATGGCTACACCTTC. Its translation: CASSDHRGLSYGYTF.

DNA of the CDR3: TGTGCCAGCAGCTCAACTGGGCTGACATACAATCAGCCCCAGCATTTT. Translation: CASSSTGLTYNQPQHF. The genes are TRBV5-5 and TRBJ1-5; D not certain. Trimming removed 3 bases at V and 3 bases at J, with 16 bases between. Per germline, CDR1 SGHKS and CDR2 YYEKEE (reference sequence). The length of the CDR3 is 16 residues.

The CDR3 spells CSAPKGERHEQFF. The CDR3 DNA reads as TGCAGTGCCCCGAAGGGGGAGCGCCATGAGCAGTTCTTC. V gene TRBV20-1 combines with J gene TRBJ2-1; maybe TRBD1 (6 bases). This CDR3 comprises 13 residues. Trimming cost V 6 bases and J 8 bases, with 17 bases left between them. Germline loops: CDR1 DFQATT, CDR2 SNEGSKA (reference sequence).

The sample holds a few counts of this clonotype. The rearrangement links TRBV7-2 to TRBJ2-3, with 8 bases lining up with TRBD1. The CDR3 extends over 16 amino acids. CDR1 and CDR2 (germline): SGHTA, FQGNSA. V was pared by 2 bases and J by 0 bases, with 4 bases of the junction left unmatched. CDR3 protein: CASSLRQGASTDTQYF. The CDR3 DNA sequence: TGTGCCAGCAGCTTACGCCAGGGGGCGAGCACAGATACGCAGTATTTT. Full variable domain (missing parts from reference TRBV7-2 and TRBJ2-3): GAGVSQSPSNKVTEKGKDVELRCDPISGHTALYWYRQSLGQGLEFLIYFQGNSAPDKSGLPSDRFSAERTGGSVSTLTIQRTQQEDSAVYLCASSLRQGASTDTQYFGPGTRLTVL.

The genes are TRBV29-1 and TRBJ2-7; D tentatively fits TRBD1 or TRBD2 (7 bases each). Looked up from germline, CDR1 is SQVTM and CDR2 is ANQGSEA. The CDR3 is made up of 13 amino acids. V was clipped by 6 bases and J by 4 bases, with 16 bases between them. The DNA for the CDR3 is TGCAGCGTCGGCAGGGGGAGGGGGTACGAGCAGTACTTC. Its protein product is CSVGRGRGYEQYF.

This clonotype has more than one count but fewer than ten. V and J are TRBV15 and TRBJ2-3; 10 nucleotides line up with TRBD2. CDR1 LNHNV and CDR2 YYDKDF come from the germline V gene (reference sequence). CDR3 length: 15 amino acids. V lost 5 bases, J lost 3 bases, and 5 bases stayed unmatched. Here the CDR3 DNA reads TGTGCCACCAGCTCAAGCGGGGGGGCGACAGATACGCAGTATTTT. Encoded protein: CATSSSGGATDTQYF.

This clonotype was counted a few times. The chain joins TRBV12-3 or TRBV12-4 to TRBJ1-5; tentatively, D is TRBD1 (5 bases). V lost 6 bases, J lost 7 bases, and 16 bases lay in between. The CDR3 spans 14 residues. CDR3 in amino acids: CASRQSGTQQPQHF. The CDR3 DNA reads TGTGCCAGCAGACAATCCGGGACCCAACAGCCCCAGCATTTT.

V and J are TRBV20-1 and TRBJ2-7; D not certain. CDR1 is DFQATT, CDR2 SNEGSKA, per germline (reference sequence). The CDR3 is 14 amino acids. Trimming cost V 0 bases and J 0 bases, with 9 bases left between them. CDR3 nucleotide sequence: TGCAGTGCTAGAGATTACTCCAGCTCCTACGAGCAGTACTTC. This codes for CSARDYSSSYEQYF.

The chain recombines TRBV27 with TRBJ2-7; 9 nucleotides match TRBD1. The DNA end is more similar to TRBJ2-5, so the J call may be wrong. The CDR3 is 14 amino acids. The germline CDR1 and CDR2 sequences are MNHEY and SMNVEV (reference sequence). CDR3 loop: CASKLQGAGETQYF. For the CDR3, the DNA is TGTGCCAGCAAGCTACAGGGGGCGGGAGAGACCCAGTACTTC.

The chain is built from TRBV24-1 and TRBJ2-1; 9 bases align to TRBD2. This CDR3 contains 17 residues. The junction had 12 bases not matched to a gene; V was cut back by 2 bases and J by 8 bases. Germline V gene lookup returns CDR1 KGHDR and CDR2 SFDVKD. The CDR3 nucleotides read TGTGCCACCAGTGATTCTCTCGGCGGGGGGGCCTCGGATGAGCAGTTCTTC. Translation: CATSDSLGGGASDEQFF.

Note on this clonotype: The junction departs from germline at one end; a sequencing error may be responsible. This chain joins TRBV4-3 and TRBJ1-2; D is unclear. Germline V lookup: CDR1 LGHNA, CDR2 YSLEER. The CDR3 totals 14 residues. The CDR3 coding sequence is TGCGCCAGCAGCCAAGGACGGTGGGCCTATGGCTGCACCTTC. This sequence encodes CASSQGRWAYGCTF.

Regarding this clonotype: A read error is possible here, since a much larger clone lies one base away. This sequence joins TRBV29-1 and TRBJ2-4; 9 positions agree with TRBD1. The end of the DNA aligns better with TRBJ2-7, so the J call may be wrong. This CDR3 comprises 11 residues. Germline V gene lookup returns CDR1 SQVTM and CDR2 ANQGSEA. CDR3: CSTTGGHEQYF. CDR3 bases: TGCAGCACGACAGGGGGACACGAGCAGTACTTC.

The rearrangement links TRBV4-1 to TRBJ1-2; a possible D gene is TRBD1 (6 bases). V was cut by 1 base and J by 6 bases, with 15 bases left in between. The V gene's germline CDR1 is MGHRA and CDR2 YSYEKL. The CDR3 spans 15 residues. The CDR3 region has the DNA TGCGCCAGCAGCCAAGGGACAGTCCTTGTGAATGGCTACACCTTC. This codes for CASSQGTVLVNGYTF.

The CDR3 DNA follows: TGTGCCAGCAGTTTACGACCGGGACAGGGGGCGTACAATGAGCAGTTCTTC. This codes for CASSLRPGQGAYNEQFF. The chain joins TRBV27 to TRBJ2-1; 12 nucleotides line up with TRBD1. The CDR3 has 17 residues. Unmatched junction bases numbered 6, after V lost 2 bases and J lost 4 bases. CDR1 is MNHEY, CDR2 SMNVEV, per germline (reference sequence).

The genes are TRBV9 and TRBJ2-5; D may be TRBD2 (6 bases). Germline CDR1 and CDR2: SGDLS and YYNGEE. The CDR3 loop spans 16 amino acids. V lost 3 bases and J lost 5, with 20 bases in between. The CDR3 region has the DNA TGTGCCAGCAGCGAACAACGCGGGGTGTGGGACGAGACCCAGTACTTC. This codes for CASSEQRGVWDETQYF.

The J gene is TRBJ2-1, the V gene TRBV20-1, with 7 bases that match TRBD2. V was pared by 3 bases and J by 8 bases, with 13 bases of the junction left unmatched. Germline CDR1 DFQATT, CDR2 SNEGSKA (reference sequence). CDR3 length equals 15 residues. CDR3 in amino acids: CSASPPGPRGDEQFF. The DNA for the CDR3 is TGCAGTGCTAGCCCCCCGGGACCCCGGGGGGATGAGCAGTTCTTC.

The chain uses TRBV3-1 and TRBJ2-3, with 10 bases aligning to TRBD2. With V trimmed by 3 bases and J by 0 bases, 15 bases remained unmatched. The CDR3 loop spans 20 amino acids. Per germline, CDR1 LGHDT and CDR2 YNNKEL (reference sequence). Here the CDR3 reads CASSHLTGASGGSSTDTQYF. CDR3 bases: TGTGCCAGCAGCCACCTAACTGGGGCTAGCGGGGGATCTAGCACAGATACGCAGTATTTT.

The chain uses TRBV20-1 and TRBJ2-7; TRBD2 agrees at 10 bases. With V trimmed by 2 bases and J by 1 base, 17 bases remained unmatched. Germline-derived CDR1 and CDR2 are DFQATT and SNEGSKA (reference sequence). This CDR3 has 19 residues. In DNA form, the CDR3 reads TGCAGTGCTAGATCTCGACTAGCGGGTCGTACCCTGGGGTCCTACGAGCAGTACTTC. As protein: CSARSRLAGRTLGSYEQYF.

This chain links TRBV28 with TRBJ1-6, with a weak D call TRBD1 (6 bases). CDR1 is MDHEN, CDR2 SYDVKM, per germline. V dropped 8 bases and J dropped 5 bases, with 10 bases sitting between them. This CDR3 contains 13 residues. The CDR3 loop reads CASYRTDNSPLHF. The CDR3 DNA is TGTGCCAGCTACCGGACAGATAATTCACCCCTCCACTTT.